In its sample, the clone carrying this T cell receptor (beta chain) was seen a few times. This sample stems from a study of blood T cell repertoires in COVID-19. CDR3 size: 11 residues. Trimming left V 5 bases short and J 12 bases short, with 13 bases between. The V gene's germline CDR1 is SNHLY and CDR2 FYNNEI. The repertoire was sequenced with immunoSEQ multiplex PCR; TCRdb's copy has only in-frame clones and lacks some. The sample includes about 230,000 clones, around 84% of them seen just once. This receptor was obtained from a man aged 45 to 65 with COVID-19, enrolled during active disease. The sample taken for sequencing was peripheral blood. This chain uses TRBV2 with TRBJ1-1; possibly TRBD1 for D (6 bases). In nucleotides, the CDR3 is TGTGCCAGCAGTAACAGGGAATGGTCTTTCTTT. This encodes CASSNREWSFF.